The 27 T cell receptor beta chains in this list originate from one sample, sequenced in a study of T cells in women clearing cervical HPV infection (dated by TCRdb to the late 2010s). The library was generated by the immunoSEQ multiplex PCR assay. TCRdb carries this immuneACCESS record with in-frame sequences only. Its versions omit some clonotypes, under half of them owing to an unresolved V gene in the studies checked, with the rest unexplained. The sample has 25,000 to 30,000 clones on record. Around 10% of the sample rests with the top ten. The sequencing input was blood buffy coat. The receptors stem from a woman aged 18-70 years with a cervical HPV16 infection that either progressed to CIN3+ or cleared (not recorded which).

Turning to this clone: The CDR3 goes on 3 residues after the read ends, and that part is filled in from the germline J gene. J is TRBJ1-1 and V is TRBV5-1, with D unclear. Trimming stripped 0 bases from V and 3 bases from J, with 6 bases between. The CDR3 extends over 13 amino acids. Germline V gene sequence: CDR1 SGHRS, CDR2 YFSETQ. Here the CDR3 reads CASSLAFDTEAFF. The sequenced part of the CDR3 DNA is TGCGCCAGCAGCTTGGCTTTCGACACTGAA.

The chain's CDR3 is CASSTTGTRSPLHF. Incomplete CDR3 DNA: TGTGCCAGTAGTACCACCGGGACACGATCACCC. The genes are TRBV19 and TRBJ1-6, with D possibly TRBD1 on 6 matching bases. The read is 3 residues too short to cover the CDR3 end, so that end is filled in from the germline J gene. The CDR3 contains 14 residues. Germline V gene sequence: CDR1 LNHDA, CDR2 SQIVND (reference sequence). Trimming cost V 4 bases and J 10 bases, with 14 bases left between them.

On this clone itself: The CDR3 end falls 3 residues outside the read, so it is completed with the germline J gene. The gene calls are TRBV2 and TRBJ2-5, with 8 bases matching TRBD2. The CDR3 totals 14 residues. Looked up from germline, CDR1 is SNHLY and CDR2 is FYNNEI. The J segment lost 2 bases and the V segment lost 6 bases, leaving 5 bases of the junction unmatched. CDR3 bases read: TGTGCCAGCAGGGGACTAGTTTATCAAGAGACC. Translating gives CASRGLVYQET. Given in full, the CDR3 is CASRGLVYQETQYF.

Comment on this clone: The observed sequence ends 3 residues before the CDR3 terminus, with the missing tail filled in from the germline J gene. The rearrangement joins TRBV19 to TRBJ1-2; D is ambiguous. CDR1 LNHDA and CDR2 SQIVND come from the germline V gene (reference sequence). The CDR3 is made up of 14 amino acids. The CDR3 is CASSIAASYYDYTF. CDR3 bases read: TGTGCCAGTAGTATAGCGGCATCTTACTACGAC.

About this clone itself: The DNA ends 3 residues before the CDR3 does, and the rest of the CDR3 is filled in from the germline J gene. This sequence joins TRBV20-1 and TRBJ2-5; 7 bases match TRBD2. Trimming removed 0 bases from V and 5 bases from J; junction bases left unmatched: 6. In germline, CDR1 is DFQATT, CDR2 SNEGSKA (reference sequence). The CDR3 consists of 14 residues. CDR3 sequence: CSARDIRTRETQYF. CDR3 DNA (partial): TGCAGTGCTAGAGATATCAGGACTAGGGAGACC.

On this clone itself: The read halts 3 residues ahead of the CDR3 end, with the missing end drawn from the germline J gene. The J gene is TRBJ2-5, the V gene TRBV2; TRBD2 matches at 11 bases. V shed 6 bases and J 4 bases; nucleotides not matched to a gene: 7. This CDR3 comprises 15 residues. CDR1 is SNHLY, CDR2 FYNNEI, per germline. Partial CDR3 DNA: TGTGCCAGCAGGACGGGACTAGCGGTCCCAGAGACC. This sequence encodes CASRTGLAVPET. The CDR3, in full, reads CASRTGLAVPETQYF. Full variable domain (remainder filled in from reference TRBV2 and TRBJ2-5): EPEVTQTPSHQVTQMGQEVILRCVPISNHLYFYWYRQILGQKVEFLVSFYNNEISEKSEIFDDQFSVERPDGSNFTLKIRSTKLEDSAMYFCASRTGLAVPETQYFGPGTRLLVL.

Worth noting for this clone: The read falls 3 residues short of the CDR3 end, and the missing part is taken from the germline J gene. The J gene is TRBJ2-7, the V gene TRBV6-1, with a weak D call TRBD1 (6 bases). The length of the CDR3 is 14 residues. Trimming cost V 1 base and J 4 bases, with 11 bases left between them. In germline, CDR1 is MNHNS, CDR2 SASEGT. Partial CDR3 DNA: TGTGCCAGCAGTGAAGTGGGGGCACTGTACGAG. Residues: CASSEVGALYE. The entire CDR3 protein is CASSEVGALYEQYF.

Regarding this clone: The CDR3 is cut off 3 residues early in the read; its end comes from the germline J gene. V and J are TRBV7-9 and TRBJ2-3; D ambiguous. Trimming took 3 bases from V and 3 from J, leaving 13 bases between them. The length of the CDR3 is 15 residues. Germline loops: CDR1 SEHNR, CDR2 FQNEAQ (reference sequence). Incomplete CDR3 DNA: TGTGCCAGCAGCTTCGCAGCGACGTCGACAGATACG. Translation: CASSFAATSTDT. The CDR3 as a whole reads CASSFAATSTDTQYF. The entire variable domain, with the rest obtained from reference TRBV7-9 and TRBJ2-3, is as follows: DTGVSQNPRHKITKRGQNVTFRCDPISEHNRLYWYRQTLGQGPEFLTYFQNEAQLEKSRLLSDRFSAERPKGSFSTLEIQRTEQGDSAMYLCASSFAATSTDTQYFGPGTRLTVL.

On this clone itself: Read data end 3 residues before the CDR3 end; the end is taken from the germline J gene. The chain uses TRBV2 and TRBJ1-1, with unresolved D. The CDR3 is made up of 15 amino acids. Trimming left V 5 bases short and J 1 base short, with 14 bases between. In germline, CDR1 is SNHLY, CDR2 FYNNEI. The CDR3 loop is CASSPRGVGNTEAFF. The CDR3 bases that were read are TGTGCCAGCAGTCCACGGGGAGTGGGGAACACTGAA.

As for this clone: The CDR3 is cut off 3 residues early in the read; its end comes from the germline J gene. This chain connects TRBV19 to TRBJ2-3, with D perhaps assigned TRBD1 or TRBD2 (6 bases each). CDR1 is LNHDA and CDR2 is SQIVND in the germline V gene (reference sequence). This CDR3 spans 13 amino acids. The CDR3 is CASSPGVRETQYF. The sequenced CDR3 bases are TGTGCCAGTAGTCCAGGGGTTCGGGAGACG.

Remarks on this clone: The CDR3 end lies 3 residues beyond the end of the read and is filled in from the germline J gene. This chain joins TRBV7-2 and TRBJ2-2; TRBD1 agrees at 10 bases. This CDR3 spans 15 amino acids. Per the germline V gene, CDR1 is SGHTA and CDR2 is FQGNSA. The CDR3 bases that were read are TGTGCCAGCAGCCCCAAGACAGGGGGCGGTTCACCG. Residues: CASSPKTGGGSP. From start to end, the CDR3 is CASSPKTGGGSPLFF.

Concerning this clone itself: The CDR3 end falls 3 residues outside the read, so it is completed with the germline J gene. J is TRBJ2-1 and V is TRBV29-1, with TRBD2 matching over 8 bases. Per germline, CDR1 SQVTM and CDR2 ANQGSEA. V lost 4 bases to trimming and J lost 5 bases; unmatched junction nucleotides: 10. This CDR3 region has 15 residues. CDR3 residues: CSVARGGGWNNEQFF. The covered CDR3 bases are TGCAGCGTTGCCCGGGGGGGAGGATGGAACAATGAG.

Concerning this clone: The read terminates 3 residues before the CDR3 end, so the remaining end is supplied by the germline J gene. The V and J genes are TRBV2 and TRBJ2-6, with D tentatively TRBD1 (6 bases). Germline V gives CDR1 SNHLY, CDR2 FYNNEI. The V end was cut by 6 bases, the J end by 1 base, with 22 bases between. There are 19 residues in the CDR3. Partial CDR3 DNA: TGTGCCAGCAGGATGAAGTCGACAGGCTTCTGGTCTGGGGCCAACGTC. It yields the protein CASRMKSTGFWSGANV. The full-length CDR3 reads as CASRMKSTGFWSGANVLTF.

For this clone: The CDR3 goes on 3 residues after the read ends, and that part is filled in from the germline J gene. Within the sample, other DNA sequences also encode this same CDR3. The chain couples TRBV18 to TRBJ2-5, with 8 positions matching TRBD2. The CDR3 is 15 amino acids. Germline assignment: CDR1 KGHSH and CDR2 LQKENI. The V gene end was trimmed by 3 bases and the J gene end by 4 bases; junction bases not matched to a gene: 7. The CDR3 sequence: CASSPPTGGVETQYF. Partial CDR3 DNA: TGTGCCAGCTCACCCCCCACGGGGGGGGTAGAGACC.

Points on this clone: The sequence runs out 3 residues before the end of the CDR3; the remainder is reconstructed from the germline J gene. The chain uses TRBV7-2 and TRBJ2-4, with 7 bases matching TRBD1. The CDR3 totals 15 residues. V lost 3 bases, J lost 6 bases, and 8 bases stayed unmatched. Germline values: CDR1 SGHTA, CDR2 FQGNSA. The CDR3 is CASSLVQGPINIQYF. The CDR3 DNA, read in part, is TGTGCCAGCAGCTTGGTACAGGGGCCTATAAACATT.

The CDR3 bases that were read are TGTGCCACCCAATATAATTCACCC. This translates into CATQYNSP. From start to end, the CDR3 is CATQYNSPLHF. This chain uses TRBV2 with TRBJ1-6; the D is unclear. The sequence runs out 3 residues before the end of the CDR3; the remainder is reconstructed from the germline J gene. From germline, CDR1 is SNHLY and CDR2 FYNNEI. Trimming removed 10 bases from V and 4 bases from J, with 5 bases in between. CDR3 length: 11 residues.

Note on this clone: The read ends 3 residues shy of where the CDR3 ends; the end is completed using the germline J gene. The chain employs TRBV18 and TRBJ2-7; TRBD1 matches 7 bases. Germline V gene sequence: CDR1 KGHSH, CDR2 LQKENI. CDR3 length equals 15 residues. With V trimmed by 3 bases and J by 4 bases, 9 bases remained unmatched. The CDR3 sequence is CASSPSGTEAYEQYF. CDR3 DNA (partial): TGTGCCAGCTCACCGTCCGGGACAGAAGCTTACGAG.

Comment on this clone: The read stops 3 residues short of the end of the CDR3; the missing end is completed from the germline J gene. This chain connects TRBV3-1 (or the pseudogene TRBV3-2) to TRBJ2-1, with D tentatively TRBD2 (6 bases). This CDR3 has 18 residues. V was trimmed by 1 base and J by 0 bases, leaving 16 bases between them. From germline, CDR1 is LGHDT and CDR2 YNNKEL (reference sequence). The covered CDR3 bases are TGTGCCAGCAGCCAAGCAAGAGGTCCGGGGGTCTCCTACAATGAG. This codes for CASSQARGPGVSYNE. The CDR3 reads in full as CASSQARGPGVSYNEQFF.

With respect to this clone: The CDR3 end falls 3 residues outside the read, so it is completed with the germline J gene. The chain recombines TRBV29-1 with TRBJ1-1; D uncertain. Germline V gene data show CDR1 as SQVTM and CDR2 as ANQGSEA. This CDR3 has 13 amino acids. V lost 6 bases to trimming and J lost 0 bases, with 11 bases between them. CDR3 DNA, as far as it was read: TGCAGCGTAGTGCGGTCCCTGAACACTGAA. The encoded protein is CSVVRSLNTE. The CDR3 in full is CSVVRSLNTEAFF.

Turning to this clone: Germline and junction disagree at one end, which may indicate a read error. From the germline J gene comes the end of the CDR3, since the read stops 3 residues before it. The genes are TRBV30 and TRBJ1-2; TRBD1 agrees at 12 bases. Germline V lookup: CDR1 GTSNPN, CDR2 SVGIG (reference sequence). The CDR3 contains 12 residues. CDR3 sequence: CVWGQGASGYTF. CDR3 bases read: TGTGTCTGGGGACAGGGGGCAAGTGGC.

About this clone itself: The CDR3 end is not reached by the read, which stops 3 residues before it; the germline J gene fills it in. The rearrangement uses TRBV6-2 or TRBV6-3 and TRBJ1-1; possibly TRBD1 for D (5 bases). There are 13 residues in the CDR3. The V gene lost 4 bases and the J gene lost 4 bases, with 10 bases spanning the gap. Germline V gene lookup returns CDR1 MNHEY and CDR2 SVGEGT. The CDR3 here is CASSWLGGTEAFF. CDR3 DNA, as far as it was read: TGTGCCAGCAGTTGGCTCGGGGGCACTGAA.

For this clone: The read ends 3 residues before the CDR3 terminus; that terminus is restored from the germline J gene. The chain couples TRBV12-3 or TRBV12-4 to TRBJ2-5; 8 bases fit TRBD1. V gave up 3 bases and J gave up 5 bases; unmatched junction bases: 5. The CDR3 runs to 14 residues. CDR3 bases read: TGTGCCAGCAGTTTCGATCGACAGGGGGAGACC. This codes for CASSFDRQGET. From start to end, the CDR3 is CASSFDRQGETQYF.

Comment on this clone: The CDR3 end lies 3 residues beyond the end of the read and is filled in from the germline J gene. The rearrangement uses TRBV19 and TRBJ2-7; 11 bases are a match to TRBD2. V lost 3 bases to trimming and J lost 1 base; unmatched junction nucleotides: 2. From germline, CDR1 is LNHDA and CDR2 SQIVND (reference sequence). The CDR3 runs to 15 residues. The covered CDR3 bases are TGTGCCAGTAGTATTACTAGCGGGGGTTCCTACGAG. Its protein is CASSITSGGSYE. In full, the CDR3 is CASSITSGGSYEQYF.

As concerns this clone: The CDR3 end lies 3 residues beyond the end of the read and is filled in from the germline J gene. The gene calls are TRBV7-2 and TRBJ1-5; the match to TRBD1 covers 7 bases. Germline V gene data show CDR1 as SGHTA and CDR2 as FQGNSA. V trimming: 5 bases; J trimming: 7 bases; junction bases outside the gene matches: 8. The CDR3 runs to 14 residues. The sequenced part of the CDR3 DNA is TGTGCCAGCAGCCCCCGACAGGGTCGACAGCCC. This codes for CASSPRQGRQP. The CDR3 as a whole reads CASSPRQGRQPQHF.

A note on this clone: Read data end 3 residues before the CDR3 end; the end is taken from the germline J gene. The V gene is TRBV7-8, the J gene TRBJ2-3; TRBD2 matches at 7 bases. This CDR3 contains 15 residues. Germline V lookup: CDR1 SGHVS, CDR2 FQNEAQ. The CDR3 sequence: CASSLAGGVQETQYF. The sequenced CDR3 bases are TGTGCCAGCAGCTTAGCGGGGGGGGTACAAGAGACG.

The DNA read from the CDR3 is TGTGCCAGCGCGAGAAGGCGGGAGACCGAG. It encodes CASARRRETE. The CDR3 in full is CASARRRETEQYF. The chain combines TRBV11-2 with TRBJ2-7, with TRBD2 matching over 7 bases. The read ends 3 residues early relative to the CDR3; the germline J gene fills the gap. This CDR3 contains 13 residues. Per the germline V gene, CDR1 is SGHAT and CDR2 is FQNNGV. Losses at the gene ends were 8 bases for V and 6 bases for J; bases not matched to a gene: 10.

Concerning this clone itself: The CDR3 goes on 3 residues after the read ends, and that part is filled in from the germline J gene. This chain joins TRBV7-6 and TRBJ2-7, with a weak D call TRBD1 (5 bases). There are 13 residues in the CDR3. Per germline, CDR1 SGHVS and CDR2 FNYEAQ. V gave up 5 bases and J gave up 3 bases, with 11 bases separating them. The CDR3 protein is CASSPPDSYEQYF. Partial CDR3 DNA: TGTGCCAGCAGCCCACCAGACAGCTACGAG. The complete variable domain, with remaining parts taken from reference TRBV7-6 and TRBJ2-7, reads GAGVSQSPRYKVTKRGQDVALRCDPISGHVSLYWYRQALGQGPEFLTYFNYEAQQDKSGLPNDRFSAERPEGSISTLTIQRTEQRDSAMYRCASSPPDSYEQYFGPGTRLTVT.